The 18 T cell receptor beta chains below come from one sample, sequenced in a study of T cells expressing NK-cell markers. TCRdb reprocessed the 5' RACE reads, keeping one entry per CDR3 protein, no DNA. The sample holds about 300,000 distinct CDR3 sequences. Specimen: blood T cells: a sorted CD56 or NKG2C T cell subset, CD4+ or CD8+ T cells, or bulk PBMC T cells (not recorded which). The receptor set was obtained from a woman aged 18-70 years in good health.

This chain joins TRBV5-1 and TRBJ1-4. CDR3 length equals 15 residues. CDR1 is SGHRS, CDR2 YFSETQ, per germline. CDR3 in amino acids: CASSSGHATNEKLFF.

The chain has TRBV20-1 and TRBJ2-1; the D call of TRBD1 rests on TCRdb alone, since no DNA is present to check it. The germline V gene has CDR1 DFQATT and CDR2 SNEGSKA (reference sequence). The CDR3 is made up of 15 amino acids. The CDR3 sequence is CSARPGGSSYNEQFF.

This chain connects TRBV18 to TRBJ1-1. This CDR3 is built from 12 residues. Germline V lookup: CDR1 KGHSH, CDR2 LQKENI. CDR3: CATLDKNTEAFF.

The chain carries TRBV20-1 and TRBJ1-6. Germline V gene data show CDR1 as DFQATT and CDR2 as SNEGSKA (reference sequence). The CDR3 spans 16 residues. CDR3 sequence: CSARAPNREGNSPLHF.

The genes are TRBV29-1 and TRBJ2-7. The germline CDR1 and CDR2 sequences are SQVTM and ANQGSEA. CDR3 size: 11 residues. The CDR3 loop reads CSALQAYEQYF.

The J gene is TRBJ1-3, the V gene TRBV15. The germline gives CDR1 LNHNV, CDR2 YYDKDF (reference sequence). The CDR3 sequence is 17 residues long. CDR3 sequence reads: CATSRDYGQSSGNTIYF.

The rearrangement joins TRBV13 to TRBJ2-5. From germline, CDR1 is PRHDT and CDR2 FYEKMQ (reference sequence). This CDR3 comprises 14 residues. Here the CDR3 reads CASSLGSLQETQYF.

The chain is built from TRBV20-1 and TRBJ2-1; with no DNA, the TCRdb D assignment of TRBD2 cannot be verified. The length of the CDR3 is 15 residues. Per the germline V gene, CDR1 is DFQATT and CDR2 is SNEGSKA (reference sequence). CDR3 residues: CSASPLAGDRNEQFF.

CDR3 loop: CSASIAGGQISHEQYF. The V and J genes are TRBV20-1 and TRBJ2-7; the TRBD2 assignment by TCRdb is unverifiable without DNA. The CDR3 runs 16 residues. Germline V gene data show CDR1 as DFQATT and CDR2 as SNEGSKA (reference sequence).

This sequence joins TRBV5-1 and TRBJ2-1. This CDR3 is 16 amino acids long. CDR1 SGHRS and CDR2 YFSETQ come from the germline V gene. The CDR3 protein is CASSLVGGTVYNEQFF.

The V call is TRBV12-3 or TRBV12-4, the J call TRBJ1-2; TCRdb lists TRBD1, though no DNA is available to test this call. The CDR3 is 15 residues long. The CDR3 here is CASSLRRVGGYGYTF.

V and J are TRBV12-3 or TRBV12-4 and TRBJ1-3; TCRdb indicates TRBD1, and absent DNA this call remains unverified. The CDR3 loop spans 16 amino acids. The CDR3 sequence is CASSPTGGVGGNTIYF.

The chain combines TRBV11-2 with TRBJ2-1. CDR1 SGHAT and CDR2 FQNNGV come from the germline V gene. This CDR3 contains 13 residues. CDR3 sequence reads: CASSAGFVGEQFF.

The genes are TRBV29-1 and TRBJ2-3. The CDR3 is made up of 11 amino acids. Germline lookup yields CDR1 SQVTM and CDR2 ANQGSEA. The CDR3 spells CSMVGADTQYF.

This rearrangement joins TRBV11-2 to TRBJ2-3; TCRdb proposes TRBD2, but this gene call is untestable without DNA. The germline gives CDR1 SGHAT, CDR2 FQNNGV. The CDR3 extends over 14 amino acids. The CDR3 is CASSPGLFTDTQYF.

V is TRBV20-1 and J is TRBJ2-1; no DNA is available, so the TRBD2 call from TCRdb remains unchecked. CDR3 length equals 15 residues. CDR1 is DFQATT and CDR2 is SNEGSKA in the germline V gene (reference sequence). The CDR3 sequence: CSARKGTSGRNEQFF.

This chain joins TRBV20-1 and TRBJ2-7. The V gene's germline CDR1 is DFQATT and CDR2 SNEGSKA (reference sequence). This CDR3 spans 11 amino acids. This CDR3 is CSAKVTYEQYF.

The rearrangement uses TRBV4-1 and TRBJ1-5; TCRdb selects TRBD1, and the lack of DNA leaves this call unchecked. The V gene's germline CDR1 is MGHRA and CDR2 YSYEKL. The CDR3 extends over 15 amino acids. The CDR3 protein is CASSRRTAEGQPQHF.